The 20 T cell receptor beta chains in this list originate from one sample, sequenced in a study of post-analysis software for immune sequencing data. General study findings and limits: TRBV5-6, TRBV5-1 and TRBV20-1 belonged to a set of a few TRBV segments that were more frequent in patients than controls.

These receptors have no identified antigens. Built from TCR beta cDNA, the libraries had unique molecular identifiers in them. TCRdb reprocessed the PCR reads via MiXCR and lists one record per CDR3 protein. The sample lists fewer than 550,000 distinct CDR3 sequences; approximately 31% were seen once. The sequenced material came from blood. The receptor set was obtained from a girl aged 2-17 years with multiple sclerosis.

The J gene is TRBJ2-7, the V gene TRBV27; D is ambiguous. The CDR3 has 13 residues. V dropped 5 bases and J dropped 2 bases, with 10 bases sitting between them. CDR1 is MNHEY, CDR2 SMNVEV, per germline (reference sequence). The CDR3 loop reads CASSVALAYEQYF. CDR3 DNA: TGTGCCAGCAGTGTAGCTTTGGCCTACGAGCAGTACTTC.

The chain couples TRBV20-1 to TRBJ2-7, with TRBD2 identical over 10 bases. CDR3 size: 14 residues. V lost 3 bases and J lost 2; bases outside the gene matches: 4. Germline V gene sequence: CDR1 DFQATT, CDR2 SNEGSKA (reference sequence). The CDR3 spells CSASVAGGTYEQYF. CDR3 coding DNA: TGCAGTGCTAGTGTAGCGGGGGGAACCTACGAGCAGTACTTC.

This rearrangement joins TRBV29-1 to TRBJ1-2; TRBD1 might be the D (5 bases). Germline CDR1 SQVTM, CDR2 ANQGSEA. The CDR3 has 12 amino acids. Trimming removed 4 bases from V and 6 bases from J, with 12 bases in between. CDR3 sequence (DNA): TGCAGCGTTGTCGGGACGGAGGATGGCTACACCTTC. Its protein is CSVVGTEDGYTF.

This clonotype showed up just a few times. The V and J genes are TRBV20-1 and TRBJ1-1; TRBD1 matches at 7 bases. The CDR3 runs to 12 residues. The V and J ends lost 7 bases and 4 bases, in that order; junction bases with no gene match: 6. CDR1 is DFQATT, CDR2 SNEGSKA, per germline (reference sequence). CDR3 residues: CSVPDRLTEAFF. The CDR3 DNA is TGCAGTGTCCCGGACAGGCTCACTGAAGCTTTCTTT.

This clonotype was counted between two and nine times. V gene TRBV24-1 combines with J gene TRBJ1-4; TRBD1 might be the D (5 bases). The CDR3 is 15 residues long. Deletions cut 4 bases from V and 5 bases from J, with 13 bases between. Germline V CDR1 and CDR2: KGHDR, SFDVKD. CDR3 amino acids: CATSDVGGFNEKLFF. For the CDR3, the DNA is TGTGCCACCAGTGACGTCGGGGGATTCAATGAAAAACTGTTTTTT.

This chain joins TRBV6-2 or TRBV6-3 and TRBJ1-2, with unresolved D. Germline CDR1 MNHEY, CDR2 SVGEGT. This CDR3 contains 15 residues. CDR3 in DNA: TGTGCATGCAAAACGGCCCGTCCTGGGAACTATGGCTACACCTTC. Encoded protein: CACKTARPGNYGYTF.

This clonotype was observed a handful of times. The chain combines TRBV4-2 with TRBJ2-3; 11 nucleotides agree with TRBD2. CDR3 length: 17 amino acids. Trimming took 3 bases from V and 1 from J; bases not matched to a gene: 6. The V gene's germline CDR1 is LGHNA and CDR2 YNFKEQ. The CDR3 here is CASSQTFSGGGTDTQYF. DNA for the CDR3: TGTGCCAGCAGCCAGACCTTTAGCGGGGGGGGCACAGATACGCAGTATTTT.

The chain recombines TRBV20-1 with TRBJ1-5; 7 bases match TRBD1. Germline CDR1 is DFQATT and CDR2 is SNEGSKA (reference sequence). Trimming took 0 bases from V and 0 from J; bases not matched to a gene: 14. The CDR3 has 19 residues. The CDR3 spells CSARDSLKTQGYSNQPQHF. As DNA, the CDR3 is TGCAGTGCTAGAGATTCCCTCAAAACACAGGGGTATAGCAATCAGCCCCAGCATTTT.

The J gene is TRBJ2-5, the V gene TRBV15; D not resolved. The CDR3 extends over 15 amino acids. In germline, CDR1 is LNHNV, CDR2 YYDKDF (reference sequence). The V end was cut by 0 bases, the J end by 0 bases, with 8 bases between. The CDR3 nucleotides are TGTGCCACCAGCAGAGATGGGATAGACCAAGAGACCCAGTACTTC. It yields the protein CATSRDGIDQETQYF.

The V gene is TRBV4-1, the J gene TRBJ1-2, with D uncertain. Trimming left V 0 bases short and J 4 bases short, with 12 bases between. This CDR3 is 15 amino acids long. Germline CDR1 reads MGHRA; CDR2 reads YSYEKL. The CDR3 DNA reads as TGCGCCAGCAGCCAAGAGCCGGGTCTGGGCTATGGCTACACCTTC. It codes for CASSQEPGLGYGYTF.

In DNA, the CDR3 is TGTGCCAGCAGTTGGGCGGGGGATCAGCCCCAGCATTTT. Its translation is CASSWAGDQPQHF. The chain recombines TRBV6-2 or TRBV6-3 with TRBJ1-5, with D perhaps matching TRBD1 (5 bases). The V gene lost 4 bases and the J gene lost 5 bases, with 9 bases spanning the gap. Germline V gene lookup returns CDR1 MNHEY and CDR2 SVGEGT. The CDR3 is 13 residues long.

This clonotype has a handful of counts. The germline gene is not matched at one end of the junction; a read error may be the cause. V and J are TRBV4-1 and TRBJ1-1, with D uncertain. This CDR3 is built from 13 residues. CDR1 is MGHRA, CDR2 YSYEKL, per germline. CDR3 sequence: CASSQVSRAEAFF. CDR3 bases: TGCGCCAGCAGCCAAGTCTCCAGAGCTGAGGCTTTCTTT.

The chain uses TRBV7-2 and TRBJ2-5; 7 nucleotides align to TRBD1. Germline-derived CDR1 and CDR2 are SGHTA and FQGNSA. The ends lost 1 base at V and 4 bases at J; junction bases unmatched: 9. CDR3 length: 16 amino acids. The CDR3 is CASSLGETGVGETQYF. Here the CDR3 DNA reads TGTGCCAGCAGCTTAGGGGAAACAGGGGTAGGAGAGACCCAGTACTTC.

V gene TRBV5-1 combines with J gene TRBJ2-3; 10 bases fit TRBD2. This CDR3 has 16 residues. Germline V lookup: CDR1 SGHRS, CDR2 YFSETQ. With 3 bases clipped from V and 0 bases from J, the junction kept 4 bases outside the gene matches. This chain's CDR3 is CASSSGLAESTDTQYF. For the CDR3, the DNA is TGCGCCAGCAGCTCAGGACTAGCGGAAAGCACAGATACGCAGTATTTT.

This chain connects TRBV24-1 to TRBJ2-1; 15 nucleotides agree with TRBD2. This CDR3 region has 17 residues. Germline values: CDR1 KGHDR, CDR2 SFDVKD. Trimming took 5 bases from V and 8 from J; bases not matched to a gene: 9. In DNA form, the CDR3 reads TGTGCCACCAGTGCCCGGACTAGCGGGGGGGCGGTATATGAGCAGTTCTTC. It is translated as CATSARTSGGAVYEQFF.

This sequence joins TRBV10-3 and TRBJ2-5; no clear D. Trimming left V 0 bases short and J 3 bases short, with 5 bases between. The CDR3 covers 13 residues. Germline CDR1 is ENHRY and CDR2 is SYGVKD. CDR3 residues: CAISESGKETQYF. DNA of the CDR3: TGTGCCATCAGTGAGTCGGGGAAAGAGACCCAGTACTTC.

The gene calls are TRBV15 and TRBJ2-5; D may be TRBD2 (6 bases). This CDR3 contains 14 residues. V was trimmed by 4 bases and J by 5 bases, leaving 14 bases between them. The V gene's germline CDR1 is LNHNV and CDR2 YYDKDF (reference sequence). CDR3 coding DNA: TGTGCCACCAGCACGCCGAAGGAGGGGGAGACCCAGTACTTC. Protein product: CATSTPKEGETQYF.

This clonotype has only one observation. The rearrangement uses TRBV20-1 and TRBJ2-1; D might be TRBD2 (6 bases). Germline lookup yields CDR1 DFQATT and CDR2 SNEGSKA (reference sequence). This CDR3 is 13 amino acids long. The V end lost 6 bases, the J end lost 4 bases, and 13 bases lay between the germline ends. The CDR3 nucleotides are TGCAGTGCCGTAGCGGAGAATTACAATGAGCAGTTCTTC. Its protein product is CSAVAENYNEQFF.

This clonotype has just a few counts. One end of the junction does not line up with germline, which may come from a read error. The chain couples TRBV5-1 to TRBJ1-5, with a possible D match to TRBD1 (6 bases). The germline CDR1 and CDR2 sequences are SGHRS and YFSETQ. This CDR3 is built from 15 residues. The CDR3 reads CAGSREGGYNQPQHF. The CDR3 DNA is TGCGCCGGCAGCCGCGAGGGGGGGTACAATCAGCCCCAGCATTTT. Full variable domain (remainder filled in from reference TRBV5-1 and TRBJ1-5): KAGVTQTPRYLIKTRGQQVTLSCSPISGHRSVSWYQQTPGQGLQFLFEYFSETQRNKGNFPGRFSGRQFSNSRSEMNVSTLELGDSALYLCAGSREGGYNQPQHFGDGTRLSIL.

This clonotype was counted only a few times. CDR3: CSAPGQGVWQETQYF. CDR3 sequence (DNA): TGCAGTGCTCCGGGACAGGGGGTTTGGCAAGAGACCCAGTACTTC. The chain joins TRBV20-1 to TRBJ2-5; 11 bases align to TRBD1. The junction had 7 bases not matched to a gene; V was cut back by 5 bases and J by 2 bases. The CDR3 has 15 amino acids. CDR1 and CDR2 from the germline V gene are DFQATT and SNEGSKA (reference sequence).